The rows below give T cell receptor beta chains drawn from one sample of a study of T cell repertoires in cytomegalovirus infection. TCRdb fed the reads into MiXCR, producing one record per CDR3 protein. The profile shows 55,000 to 70,000 distinct CDR3 sequences, 25% to 40% of them singletons. Their specific antigens are unknown. Sequencing input: PBMCs, sequenced either directly or after in vitro stimulation (not recorded which). The receptors derive from a human donor in good health (CMV status not recorded). Some clones in this sample may be carry-over from other donors' samples. Each CDR3 is given with its conserved first and last residue.

>TRBJ2-1|16|TRBV12-3/TRBV12-4
CASSSLAGGPSAEQFF
>TRBJ1-2|20|TRBV12-3/TRBV12-4
CASSSLYIDRGGPANYGYTF
>TRBJ1-6|18|TRBV19
CASSMQQELGSYNSPLHF
>TRBJ1-1|14|TRBV7-8
CASSFGTVNTEAFF
>TRBJ2-4|15|TRBV6-5
CASSPRTPPKNIQYF
>TRBJ1-2|16|TRBV7-6
CASSLEAPGAAAGYTF
>TRBJ2-7|13|TRBV12-3/TRBV12-4
CASSLHGPYEQYF
>TRBJ2-1|16|TRBV9
CASSPRPSGGGNEQFF
>TRBJ1-5|14|TRBV2
CASSVRREGQPQHF
>TRBJ1-5|13|TRBV2
CASGPTGSQPQHF
>TRBJ1-2|14|TRBV5-4
CASSLDTLRRGYTF
>TRBJ2-3|15|TRBV6-5
CASSRASLGEGTQYF
>TRBJ2-1|16|TRBV4-1
CASSLPGRDSYNEQFF
>TRBJ2-1|12|TRBV11-2
CASSAGDNEQFF
>TRBJ2-7|14|TRBV7-2
CASSLAQGIYEQYF
>TRBJ1-1|17|TRBV6-2/TRBV6-3
CASSYTGQGHMNTEAFF
>TRBJ2-7|16|TRBV28
CASSQTRTTLSYEQYF
>TRBJ2-7|15|TRBV7-2
CASSLVPGPAYEQYF
>TRBJ2-1|14|TRBV5-1
CASSLAGGPNEQFF
>TRBJ1-1|12|TRBV20-1
CSASIQGGGAFF
>TRBJ1-1|13|TRBV15
CATSLDRNTEAFF
>TRBJ2-6|17|TRBV24-1
CATSDSPGLAGANVLTF
>TRBJ1-5|15|TRBV6-2/TRBV6-3
CASSPPGVGNQPQHF
>TRBJ2-2|13|TRBV11-3
CASSLRLTGELFF
>TRBJ2-5|17|TRBV7-6
CASSLARSGGFQETQYF
>TRBJ1-6|12|TRBV6-6
CASRIDRSPLHF
>TRBJ2-3|15|TRBV7-9
CASSVAGLGTDTQYF
>TRBJ2-7|13|TRBV12-5
CASGFAGGYEQYF
>TRBJ1-6|14|TRBV2
CASSVHPENSPLHF
>TRBJ1-2|15|TRBV19
CASSTSGPVAYGYTF
>TRBJ1-2|14|TRBV4-1
CASSRQGRRDGYTF
>TRBJ1-5|14|TRBV19
CASSITDSNQPQHF
>TRBJ1-1|16|TRBV5-1
CASSSTPGGKVSEAFF
>TRBJ2-1|15|TRBV6-5
CASSYSRRMGDEQFF
>TRBJ2-1|14|TRBV25-1
CASRQVGGYNEQFF
>TRBJ2-5|18|TRBV28
CASSLVMGTRGDQETQYF
>TRBJ2-5|12|TRBV6-2/TRBV6-3
CASSYKQETQYF
>TRBJ1-2|11|TRBV25-1
CASLSYGGYTF
>TRBJ2-7|16|TRBV11-1
CASSALSGLVSYEQYF
>TRBJ2-1|12|TRBV7-8
CASSRRDLFLFF
>TRBJ2-7|14|TRBV18
CASSPGTGSYEQYF
>TRBJ2-2|13|TRBV7-6
CASSGQVTGELFF